This T cell receptor beta chain was retrieved from a study of cytomegalovirus exposure and HLA in healthy donors. Notes on this clone: Its specificity is not known.

Whole-study findings and limits: Likely technical artifact: a cluster of highly shared sequence variants. In an earlier analysis, most TCR beta V segments were productive about 87% or about 30% of the time. Researchers reportedly found TCR beta sequences accurately predicted most subjects' HLA-A and HLA-B alleles.

In the PCR, 60 Vbeta and 13 Jbeta primers were used. Repertoires were generated with immunoSEQ multiplex PCR, while TCRdb's copy carries only in-frame clones and drops some. Of roughly 180,000 clones listed, approximately 77% are singletons. Regarding donors, all were healthy bone marrow donors. The sequence derives from a male donor in good health and CMV-seronegative. Sequencing used PBMCs.

CDR3 in amino acids: CASGRGQVVRETQYF. The CDR3 DNA follows: TGTGCCAGCGGAAGGGGACAGGTCGTACGGGAGACCCAGTACTTC. This chain links TRBV2 with TRBJ2-5; 8 bases match TRBD1. V gave up 8 bases and J gave up 5 bases; unmatched junction bases: 13. The CDR3 consists of 15 residues. Germline V lookup: CDR1 SNHLY, CDR2 FYNNEI.